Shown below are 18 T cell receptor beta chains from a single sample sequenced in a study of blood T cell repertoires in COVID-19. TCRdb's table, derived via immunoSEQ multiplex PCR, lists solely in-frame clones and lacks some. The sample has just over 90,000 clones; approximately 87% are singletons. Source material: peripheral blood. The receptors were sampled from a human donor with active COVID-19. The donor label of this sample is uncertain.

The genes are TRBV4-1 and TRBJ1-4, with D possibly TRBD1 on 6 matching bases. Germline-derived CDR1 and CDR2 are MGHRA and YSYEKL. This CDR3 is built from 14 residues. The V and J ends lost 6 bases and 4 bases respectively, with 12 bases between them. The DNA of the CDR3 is TGCGCCAGCAGTTTCAGACAGGTTAATGAAAAACTGTTTTTT. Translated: CASSFRQVNEKLFF.

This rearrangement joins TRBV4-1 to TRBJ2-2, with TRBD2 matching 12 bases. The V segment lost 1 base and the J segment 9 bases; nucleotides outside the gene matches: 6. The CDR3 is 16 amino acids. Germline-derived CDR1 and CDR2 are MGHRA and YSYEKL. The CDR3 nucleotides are TGCGCCAGCAGCCAAGTTCCTAGCGGGGGGGCCCGGGAGCTGTTTTTT. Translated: CASSQVPSGGARELFF.

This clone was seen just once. The CDR3 DNA sequence: TGTGCCAGCTCACCGGACTGGGCTAACTATGGCTACACCTTC. Its protein is CASSPDWANYGYTF. The chain links TRBV18 to TRBJ1-2; D uncertain. The CDR3 spans 14 residues. Germline CDR1 KGHSH, CDR2 LQKENI. The V and J ends lost 3 bases and 0 bases respectively, with 8 bases between them.

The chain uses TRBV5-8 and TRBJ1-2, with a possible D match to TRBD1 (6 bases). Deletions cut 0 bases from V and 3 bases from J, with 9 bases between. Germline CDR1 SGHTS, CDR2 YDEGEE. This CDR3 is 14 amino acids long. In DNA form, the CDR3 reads TGTGCCAGCAGCTTGGACAGGGCCTACTATGGCTACACCTTC. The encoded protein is CASSLDRAYYGYTF. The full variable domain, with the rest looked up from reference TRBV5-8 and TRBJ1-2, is EAGVTQSPTHLIKTRGQQATLRCSPISGHTSVYWYQQALGLGLQFLLWYDEGEERNRGNFPPRFSGRQFPNYSSELNVNALELEDSALYLCASSLDRAYYGYTFGSGTRLTVV.

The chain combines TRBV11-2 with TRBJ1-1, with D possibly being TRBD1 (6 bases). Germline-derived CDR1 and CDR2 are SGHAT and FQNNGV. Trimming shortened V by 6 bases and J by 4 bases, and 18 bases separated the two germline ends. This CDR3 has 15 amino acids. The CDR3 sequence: CASRGQSLSSTEAFF. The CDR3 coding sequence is TGTGCCAGCAGAGGACAGAGCCTTTCGAGCACTGAAGCTTTCTTT.

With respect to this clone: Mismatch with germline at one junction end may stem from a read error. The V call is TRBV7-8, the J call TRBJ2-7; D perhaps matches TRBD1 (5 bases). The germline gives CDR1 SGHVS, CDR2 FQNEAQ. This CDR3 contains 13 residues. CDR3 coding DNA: TGTGCCAGCAGCGCCGGACACCTCTACGAGCAAAACTTC. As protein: CASSAGHLYEQNF.

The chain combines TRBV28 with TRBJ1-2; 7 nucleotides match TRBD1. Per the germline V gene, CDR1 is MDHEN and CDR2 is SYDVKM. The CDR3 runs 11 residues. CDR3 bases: TGTGCAGGGGGCAGTGTCTATGGCTACACCTTC. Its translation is CAGGSVYGYTF.

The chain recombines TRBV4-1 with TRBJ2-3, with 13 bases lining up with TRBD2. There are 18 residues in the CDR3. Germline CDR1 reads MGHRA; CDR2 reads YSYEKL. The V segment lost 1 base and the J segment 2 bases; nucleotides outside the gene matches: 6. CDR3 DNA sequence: TGCGCCAGCAGCCAAGGTGGACTAGCGGGGGCCCTCACAGATACGCAGTATTTT. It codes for CASSQGGLAGALTDTQYF.

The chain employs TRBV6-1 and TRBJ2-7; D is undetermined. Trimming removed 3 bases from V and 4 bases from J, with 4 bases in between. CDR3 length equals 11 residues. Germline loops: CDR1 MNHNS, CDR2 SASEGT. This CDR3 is CASSDNYEQYF. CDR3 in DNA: TGTGCCAGCAGTGATAATTACGAGCAGTACTTC.

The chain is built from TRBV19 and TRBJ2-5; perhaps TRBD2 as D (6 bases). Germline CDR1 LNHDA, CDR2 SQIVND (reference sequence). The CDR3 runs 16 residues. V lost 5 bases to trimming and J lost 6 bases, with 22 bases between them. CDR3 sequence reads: CASSSLLGAAGKTQYF. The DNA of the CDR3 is TGTGCCAGTAGTTCCCTCCTCGGGGCGGCGGGAAAGACCCAGTACTTC.

The CDR3 sequence is CASSHTGIGEKLFF. The CDR3 coding sequence is TGTGCCAGCAGCCATACGGGTATAGGCGAAAAACTGTTTTTT. This chain connects TRBV3-1 (or the pseudogene TRBV3-2) to TRBJ1-4; D uncertain. The V gene's germline CDR1 is LGHDT and CDR2 YNNKEL (reference sequence). The CDR3 extends over 14 amino acids. Trimming left V 3 bases short and J 8 bases short, with 13 bases between.

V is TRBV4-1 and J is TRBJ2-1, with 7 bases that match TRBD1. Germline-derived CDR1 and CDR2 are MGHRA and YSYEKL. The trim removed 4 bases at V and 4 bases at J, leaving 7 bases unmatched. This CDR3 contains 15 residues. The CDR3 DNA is TGCGCCAGCAGCCTAACCGGGACAGCTTACAATGAGCAGTTCTTC. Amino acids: CASSLTGTAYNEQFF.

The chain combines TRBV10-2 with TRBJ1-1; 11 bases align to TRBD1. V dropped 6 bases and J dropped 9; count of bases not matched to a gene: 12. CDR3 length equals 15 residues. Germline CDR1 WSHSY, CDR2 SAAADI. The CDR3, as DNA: TGCGCCAGCAGGGACTCAGGACAGGGGGCCTTCCAAGCTTTCTTT. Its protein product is CASRDSGQGAFQAFF.

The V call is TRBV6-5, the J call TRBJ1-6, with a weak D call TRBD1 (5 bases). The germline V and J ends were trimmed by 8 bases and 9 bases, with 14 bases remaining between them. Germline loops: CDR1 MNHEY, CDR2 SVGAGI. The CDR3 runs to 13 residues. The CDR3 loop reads CASCQGVSSPLHF. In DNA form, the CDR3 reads TGTGCCAGCTGCCAGGGCGTTAGTTCACCCCTCCACTTT.

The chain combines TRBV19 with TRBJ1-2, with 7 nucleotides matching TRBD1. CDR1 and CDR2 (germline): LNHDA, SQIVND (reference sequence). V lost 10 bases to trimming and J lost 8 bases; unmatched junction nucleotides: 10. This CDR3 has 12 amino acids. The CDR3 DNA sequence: TGTGCCACCAGAGGGGGCTTGGGAGGCTACACCTTC. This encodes CATRGGLGGYTF.

In DNA form, the CDR3 reads TGTGCCAGCAGCTTTGGGACAGTAGCTTCTTACACCTTC. As protein: CASSFGTVASYTF. V gene TRBV5-5 combines with J gene TRBJ1-2, with 7 bases identical to TRBD1. CDR1 and CDR2 (germline): SGHKS, YYEKEE (reference sequence). Germline trimming cut 2 bases from V and 11 bases from J; bases unmatched to any gene: 9. This CDR3 is 13 amino acids long.

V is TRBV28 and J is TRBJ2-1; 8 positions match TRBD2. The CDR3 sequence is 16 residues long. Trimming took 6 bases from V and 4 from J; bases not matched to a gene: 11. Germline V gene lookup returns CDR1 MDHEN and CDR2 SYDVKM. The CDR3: CASSTPAGGPYNEQFF. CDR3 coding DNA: TGTGCCAGCAGCACCCCTGCGGGGGGTCCGTACAATGAGCAGTTCTTC.

CDR3 loop: CASSSSRDRPYEQYF. The CDR3, as DNA: TGTGCCAGCAGCTCCTCTAGGGACAGACCCTACGAGCAGTACTTC. The rearrangement links TRBV7-8 to TRBJ2-7; TRBD1 aligns across 7 bases. Germline V lookup: CDR1 SGHVS, CDR2 FQNEAQ. This CDR3 spans 15 amino acids. Trimming at V came to 4 bases and at J to 2 bases, leaving 8 bases not matched to a gene.